This TCR beta chain was obtained from a study of regulatory T cells in long-lasting Graves disease. Turning to the study itself: Over-5-year antithyroid drug use with positive TSH receptor antibodies defined persistent Graves' disease in the study. General study points: With persistent disease, TRBV28, TRBJ1-2 and TRBJ2-5 were the favored segments. The study found persistent patients shared more public clonotypes (approximately 2,700) than new patients (around 1,000).

In regard to this clonotype: As yet, its antigen is unknown.

The sample's time point: persistent/refractory GD, antithyroid drugs over 5 years with positive TRAb. RNA isolated from PBMCs was used to make the TCR library. Construction of the TCR beta libraries employed iRepertoire HTBI primers in conjunction with Arm-PCR of CDR3 regions. Original data processing: Identified across the samples were around 62 TRBV segments and 14 TRBJ segments. TCRdb independently ran MiXCR on the multiplex PCR reads; one entry per CDR3 protein. For this entry, the V and J calls and clone size follow TCRdb and not the study's own pipeline. Among hundreds of thousands of distinct CDR3 sequences listed, less than 25% were seen once. The CDR3 runs 16 residues. V lost 0 bases and J lost 5; bases outside the gene matches: 9. Germline CDR1 and CDR2: LGHDT and YNNKEL (reference sequence).

The receptor was derived from a female donor with Graves disease. This specimen consisted of peripheral blood mononuclear cells (PBMCs), obtained when the disease was refractory, from a patient treated with antithyroid drugs. The rearrangement uses TRBV3-1 and TRBJ1-1; 7 nucleotides match TRBD1. CDR3 DNA: TGTGCCAGCAGCCAAGATCGGGCAGGGGGGAGGACTGAAGCTTTCTTT. Its protein is CASSQDRAGGRTEAFF.